This T cell receptor (beta chain) came from a study of prognosis after radiotherapy for stage I lung cancer. Study-level background: Fourteen patients had newly diagnosed primary stage I lung tumors, and a few had oligometastatic NSCLC after surgical resection of the primary tumor. Regarding the study as a whole: Divergent TRBV and TRBJ gene usage has reportedly been observed between patients with and without metastases. It was in patients who developed distant metastases that Shannon entropy after stereotactic body radiation therapy was lower. A drop in unique TCR clone counts was seen after stereotactic body radiation therapy, median around 10,000 versus 6,500.

Multiplex PCR, run in two rounds, amplified TCR beta CDR3 from genomic DNA. First-round PCR, the initial amplification, used primers specific to each TRBV and TRBJ gene. MiXCR was run by TCRdb on the multiplex PCR reads, yielding one entry per CDR3 protein. This sample carries approximately 15,000 distinct CDR3 sequences, approximately 45% of them seen once, and the ten largest clones take about 45%. This clonotype has ten or more counts. No antigen is known for it. Germline CDR1 is SGHRS and CDR2 is YFSETQ. The CDR3 runs to 13 residues. V dropped 4 bases and J dropped 6 bases, with 11 bases sitting between them.

This specimen was PBMCs, taken before or after stereotactic body radiation therapy (not recorded which). The chain recombines TRBV5-1 with TRBJ2-1; no reliable D call. This sequence originates from a donor over 45 with non-small cell lung cancer. This CDR3 reads CASSANPGNEQFF. The DNA for the CDR3 is TGCGCCAGCAGCGCTAACCCGGGCAATGAGCAGTTCTTC.